This T cell receptor (beta chain) originates from a study of blood T cell repertoires in COVID-19. Study at large: The United States, Italy and Spain supplied acute and convalescent COVID-19 samples. Sources were T cells, B-cell-depleted T cells, or PBMCs; the material itself was cDNA or gDNA.

Study processing details: Amplification with reference gene primers provided the estimates of nucleated cell counts. Sequenced by immunoSEQ multiplex PCR; TCRdb stores in-frame clones only, minus some. V, J and clone size are taken as reported in that table, and D and trimming were inferred from the DNA itself. The sample contains some 190,000 clones, over 80% of which appear only once. V lost 2 bases, J lost 8 bases, and 9 bases lay in between. The CDR3 covers 12 residues. Looked up from germline, CDR1 is MNHEY and CDR2 is SVGAGI. The receptor's source is a woman aged 55-69 years with COVID-19, enrolled during active disease. This chain joins TRBV6-5 and TRBJ1-2; the D is unclear. The specimen sequenced was peripheral blood. CDR3 in amino acids: CASSYPEGGYTF. The CDR3 DNA reads as TGTGCCAGCAGTTACCCGGAGGGAGGCTACACCTTC.